This T cell receptor (beta chain) was profiled in a study of T cells after yellow fever vaccination. This clonotype was seen a few times. The CDR3 has 15 residues. V gave up 5 bases and J gave up 4 bases, with 14 bases separating them. Germline lookup yields CDR1 KGHDR and CDR2 SFDVKD. TCRdb independently ran MiXCR on the 5' RACE reads; one entry per CDR3 protein. The table has around 600,000 distinct CDR3 sequences, approximately 13% seen once. This clonotype was obtained from a man younger than 45 who received the YFV17D yellow fever vaccine. Sequenced here: PBMCs, sampled on the day of the yellow fever booster vaccination. The chain combines TRBV24-1 with TRBJ2-1; perhaps TRBD1 as D (6 bases). Written as DNA, the CDR3 is TGTGCCACCAGTGCATCTGGGGGCGGATACAATGAGCAGTTCTTC. Its translation is CATSASGGGYNEQFF.